What follows are 20 T cell receptor beta chains derived from one specimen sequenced in a study of blood T cell repertoires in COVID-19. Repertoires were generated with immunoSEQ multiplex PCR, while TCRdb's copy carries only in-frame clones and drops some. Of 20,000 to 30,000 clones in the sample, under 95% were seen once. Sequenced material: peripheral blood. The receptors come from a woman aged 45-65 years with active COVID-19.

The genes are TRBV25-1 and TRBJ2-1; weak D call: TRBD1 (5 bases). The CDR3 loop spans 15 amino acids. CDR1 and CDR2 from the germline V gene are MGHDK and SYGVNS. V was pared by 9 bases and J by 3 bases, with 18 bases between. CDR3 sequence reads: CASYCRWGYYNEQFF. The CDR3 nucleotides read TGTGCCAGTTACTGTCGGTGGGGCTACTACAATGAGCAGTTCTTC.

This clone was found once. The DNA for the CDR3 is TGTGCCAGTAGGGACTACGGGGACGGCTCTGGAAACACCATATATTTT. Its translation is CASRDYGDGSGNTIYF. This chain links TRBV19 with TRBJ1-3; D may be TRBD1 (5 bases). Trimming removed 6 bases at V and 0 bases at J, with 15 bases between. CDR3 length: 16 amino acids. Germline V CDR1 and CDR2: LNHDA, SQIVND (reference sequence).

V gene TRBV6-6 combines with J gene TRBJ2-5; 9 positions match TRBD1. V lost 7 bases, J lost 0 bases, and 3 bases stayed unmatched. Germline lookup yields CDR1 MNHNY and CDR2 SVGAGI (reference sequence). This CDR3 region has 14 residues. The CDR3 DNA reads as TGTGCCAGCAACACAGGGGGCTACCAAGAGACCCAGTACTTC. Translating gives CASNTGGYQETQYF.

The chain joins TRBV2 to TRBJ2-1, with TRBD1 matching over 8 bases. The CDR3 is 16 residues long. V lost 6 bases to trimming and J lost 6 bases; unmatched junction nucleotides: 13. Germline CDR1 and CDR2: SNHLY and FYNNEI. The CDR3 DNA follows: TGTGCCAGCAGGGATATTGGGGCGGGGACAGGCAATGAGCAGTTCTTC. Translating it yields CASRDIGAGTGNEQFF.

The J gene is TRBJ1-4, the V gene TRBV19; D is undetermined. Germline V lookup: CDR1 LNHDA, CDR2 SQIVND (reference sequence). V was shortened by 4 bases and J by 3 bases, with 12 bases between the two germline ends. This CDR3 spans 15 amino acids. The CDR3 region is CASSSLNGANEKLFF. The CDR3 bases are TGTGCCAGTAGTAGTTTAAACGGAGCTAATGAAAAACTGTTTTTT.

The V and J genes are TRBV9 and TRBJ1-1; 10 nucleotides match TRBD1. CDR3 length: 14 amino acids. Germline-derived CDR1 and CDR2 are SGDLS and YYNGEE. V was clipped by 3 bases and J by 4 bases; unmatched bases: 3. DNA of the CDR3: TGTGCCAGCAGCGCCGGACAGGGGGGCACTGAAGCTTTCTTT. Translated: CASSAGQGGTEAFF.

This sequence joins TRBV11-2 and TRBJ2-6; D possibly corresponds to TRBD2 (5 bases). Germline-derived CDR1 and CDR2 are SGHAT and FQNNGV. V lost 5 bases, J lost 2 bases, and 10 bases lay in between. The CDR3 is 15 residues long. Written as DNA, the CDR3 is TGTGCCAGCAGCCAGGAGGTAGCTGGGGCCAACGTCCTGACTTTC. Translation gives CASSQEVAGANVLTF.

V and J are TRBV19 and TRBJ1-5; D is ambiguous. CDR1 is LNHDA, CDR2 SQIVND, per germline (reference sequence). Trimming shortened V by 4 bases and J by 2 bases, and 9 bases separated the two germline ends. This CDR3 spans 14 amino acids. DNA of the CDR3: TGTGCCAGTAGTAGAGATCGAGGCAATCAGCCCCAGCATTTT. Protein product: CASSRDRGNQPQHF. The full variable domain, in which reference TRBV19 and TRBJ1-5 provide the parts outside the CDR3, is DGGITQSPKYLFRKEGQNVTLSCEQNLNHDAMYWYRQDPGQGLRLIYYSQIVNDFQKGDIAEGYSVSREKKESFPLTVTSAQKNPTAFYLCASSRDRGNQPQHFGDGTRLSIL.

The genes are TRBV20-1 and TRBJ1-1; unclear D gene. This CDR3 spans 13 amino acids. Trimming shortened V by 3 bases and J by 0 bases, and 8 bases separated the two germline ends. Looked up from germline, CDR1 is DFQATT and CDR2 is SNEGSKA (reference sequence). The CDR3 DNA reads as TGCAGTGCTAGTGGGCAGTTGAACACTGAAGCTTTCTTT. Translating it yields CSASGQLNTEAFF.

This sequence joins TRBV3-1 (or the pseudogene TRBV3-2) and TRBJ2-5; TRBD1 matches 7 bases. CDR3 length: 17 amino acids. Germline CDR1 LGHDT, CDR2 YNNKEL (reference sequence). V dropped 6 bases and J dropped 3; count of bases not matched to a gene: 16. CDR3 in DNA: TGTGCCAGCAGTTTCTTACCCGGGACAGAGAGGGAAGAGACCCAGTACTTC. Its translation is CASSFLPGTEREETQYF.

The chain carries TRBV6-2 or TRBV6-3 and TRBJ1-1; 8 bases are shared with TRBD1. The CDR3 sequence is 13 residues long. Germline V gene lookup returns CDR1 MNHEY and CDR2 SVGEGT. V gave up 6 bases and J gave up 5 bases; unmatched junction bases: 5. This chain's CDR3 is CASSRQGSTEAFF. In DNA form, the CDR3 reads TGTGCCAGCAGCCGACAGGGGAGTACTGAAGCTTTCTTT.

This rearrangement joins TRBV28 to TRBJ1-2; D may be TRBD1 (5 bases). The CDR3 is 12 residues long. Trimming removed 5 bases at V and 8 bases at J, with 12 bases between. Germline lookup yields CDR1 MDHEN and CDR2 SYDVKM. The DNA for the CDR3 is TGTGCCAGCAGTCTCAGGGCTCGGGGCTACACCTTC. Its translation is CASSLRARGYTF.

V and J are TRBV6-5 and TRBJ2-3; D perhaps matches TRBD2 (7 bases). Germline V CDR1 and CDR2: MNHEY, SVGAGI. This CDR3 has 14 amino acids. V was trimmed by 8 bases and J by 5 bases, leaving 17 bases between them. The CDR3 region has the DNA TGTGCCAGCGAGGGGGGGCAGGGAGGAGATACGCAGTATTTT. Its protein product is CASEGGQGGDTQYF.

The chain couples TRBV2 to TRBJ1-1; no clear D gene. CDR3 size: 14 residues. V dropped 5 bases and J dropped 1 base, with 11 bases sitting between them. Germline V gene lookup returns CDR1 SNHLY and CDR2 FYNNEI. CDR3 loop: CASSRPGWNTEAFF. Here the CDR3 DNA reads TGTGCCAGCAGTAGACCAGGTTGGAACACTGAAGCTTTCTTT.

This clone was observed a single time. The chain couples TRBV11-1 to TRBJ1-3; D gene ambiguous. V was trimmed by 2 bases and J by 0 bases, leaving 8 bases between them. The CDR3 runs 15 residues. Per the germline V gene, CDR1 is SGHAT and CDR2 is FQDESV (reference sequence). CDR3 sequence (DNA): TGTGCCAGCAGCTTATCCGGGATCTCTGGAAACACCATATATTTT. Translation gives CASSLSGISGNTIYF.

This chain connects TRBV9 to TRBJ2-7; perhaps TRBD1 as D (5 bases). V was trimmed by 4 bases and J by 0 bases, leaving 11 bases between them. Per germline, CDR1 SGDLS and CDR2 YYNGEE. There are 14 residues in the CDR3. CDR3 residues: CASSHDSLSYEQYF. Written as DNA, the CDR3 is TGTGCCAGCAGCCATGACAGTCTCTCCTACGAGCAGTACTTC.

In nucleotides, the CDR3 is TGTGCCACTCAGGGATCGTTTAGCACAGATACGCAGTATTTT. It codes for CATQGSFSTDTQYF. The rearrangement joins TRBV19 to TRBJ2-3; possible D gene TRBD1, 5 bases. The V end lost 10 bases, the J end lost 0 bases, and 14 bases lay between the germline ends. The germline V gene encodes CDR1 LNHDA and CDR2 SQIVND (reference sequence). This CDR3 has 14 amino acids. The full variable domain, completed using reference TRBV19 and TRBJ2-3, is DGGITQSPKYLFRKEGQNVTLSCEQNLNHDAMYWYRQDPGQGLRLIYYSQIVNDFQKGDIAEGYSVSREKKESFPLTVTSAQKNPTAFYLCATQGSFSTDTQYFGPGTRLTVL.

The genes are TRBV6-5 and TRBJ2-7, with D maybe TRBD2 (6 bases). CDR1 is MNHEY and CDR2 is SVGAGI in the germline V gene. The CDR3 extends over 14 amino acids. Deletions cut 0 bases from V and 2 bases from J, with 8 bases between. The CDR3 reads CASSYSTGAYEQYV. DNA of the CDR3: TGTGCCAGCAGTTACTCGACGGGGGCCTACGAGCAGTACGTC.

This sequence joins TRBV9 and TRBJ2-5; 8 nucleotides match TRBD2. The CDR3 length is 15 residues. V dropped 0 bases and J dropped 5; count of bases not matched to a gene: 6. Germline V gives CDR1 SGDLS, CDR2 YYNGEE. The CDR3 bases are TGTGCCAGCAGCGTAGGGACTAGCCAGTCGGAGACCCAGTACTTC. Translated, it gives CASSVGTSQSETQYF.

The CDR3 loop is CASSLAHDNEQFF. CDR3 bases: TGCGCCAGCAGCTTGGCACACGACAATGAGCAGTTCTTC. This rearrangement joins TRBV5-1 to TRBJ2-1; D remains unclear. The CDR3 is 13 residues long. Germline V CDR1 and CDR2: SGHRS, YFSETQ. Trimming left V 0 bases short and J 5 bases short, with 6 bases between.